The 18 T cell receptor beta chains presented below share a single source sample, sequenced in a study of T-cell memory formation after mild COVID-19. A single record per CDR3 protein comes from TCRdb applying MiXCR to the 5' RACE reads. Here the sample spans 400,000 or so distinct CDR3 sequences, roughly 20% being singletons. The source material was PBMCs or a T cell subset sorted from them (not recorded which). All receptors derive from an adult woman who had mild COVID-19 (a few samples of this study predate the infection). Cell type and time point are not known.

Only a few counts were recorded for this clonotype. CDR3 in amino acids: CASTHRSSGGRDEQFF. In DNA, the CDR3 is TGTGCCAGCACCCATCGGTCTAGCGGGGGGAGGGATGAGCAGTTCTTC. The chain couples TRBV2 to TRBJ2-1, with 11 bases that match TRBD2. The CDR3 contains 16 residues. Germline lookup yields CDR1 SNHLY and CDR2 FYNNEI. V lost 7 bases, J lost 8 bases, and 13 bases stayed unmatched.

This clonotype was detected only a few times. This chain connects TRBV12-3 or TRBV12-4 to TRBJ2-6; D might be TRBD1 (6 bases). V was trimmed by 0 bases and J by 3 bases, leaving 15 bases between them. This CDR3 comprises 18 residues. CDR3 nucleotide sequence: TGTGCCAGCAGTTTAGCGCACCCCCCAGGGGTTGGGGCCAACGTCCTGACTTTC. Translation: CASSLAHPPGVGANVLTF.

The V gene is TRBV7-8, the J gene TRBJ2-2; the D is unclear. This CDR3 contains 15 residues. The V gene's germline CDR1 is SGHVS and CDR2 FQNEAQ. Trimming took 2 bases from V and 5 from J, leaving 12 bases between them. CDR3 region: CASSLQAGPTGELFF. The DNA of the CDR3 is TGTGCCAGCAGCTTACAAGCCGGGCCGACCGGGGAGCTGTTTTTT.

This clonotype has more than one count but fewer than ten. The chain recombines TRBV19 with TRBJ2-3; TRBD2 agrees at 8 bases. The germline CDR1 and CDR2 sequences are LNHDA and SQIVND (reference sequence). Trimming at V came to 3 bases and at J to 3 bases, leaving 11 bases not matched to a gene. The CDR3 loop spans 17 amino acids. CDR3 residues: CASSMIGGSGRTDTQYF. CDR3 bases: TGTGCCAGTAGTATGATTGGGGGGAGCGGGAGAACAGATACGCAGTATTTT.

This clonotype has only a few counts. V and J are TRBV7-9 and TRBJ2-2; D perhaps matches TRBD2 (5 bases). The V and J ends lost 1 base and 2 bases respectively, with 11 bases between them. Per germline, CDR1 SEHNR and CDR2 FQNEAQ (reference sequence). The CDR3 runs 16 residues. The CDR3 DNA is TGTGCCAGCAGCTTAGGATCCGGGGTCAACACCGGGGAGCTGTTTTTT. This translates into CASSLGSGVNTGELFF.

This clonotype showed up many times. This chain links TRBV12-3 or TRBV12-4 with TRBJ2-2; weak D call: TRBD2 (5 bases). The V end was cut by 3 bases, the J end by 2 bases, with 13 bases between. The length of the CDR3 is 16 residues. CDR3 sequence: CASSLAGNINTGELFF. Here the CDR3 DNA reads TGTGCCAGCAGTTTGGCCGGGAACATTAACACCGGGGAGCTGTTTTTT.

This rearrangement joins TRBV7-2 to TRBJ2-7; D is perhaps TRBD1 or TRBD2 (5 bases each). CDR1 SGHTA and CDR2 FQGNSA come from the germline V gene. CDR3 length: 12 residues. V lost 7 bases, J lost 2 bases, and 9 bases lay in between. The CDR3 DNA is TGTGCCAGCACCCTGGGGGCCTACGAGCAGTACTTC. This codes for CASTLGAYEQYF.

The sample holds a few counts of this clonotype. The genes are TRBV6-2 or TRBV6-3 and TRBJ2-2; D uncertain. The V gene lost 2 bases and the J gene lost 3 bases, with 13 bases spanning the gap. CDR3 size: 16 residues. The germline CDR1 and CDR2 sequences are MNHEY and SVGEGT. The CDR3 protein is CASSYLYNQDTGELFF. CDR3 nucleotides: TGTGCCAGCAGTTACCTATACAATCAGGACACCGGGGAGCTGTTTTTT.

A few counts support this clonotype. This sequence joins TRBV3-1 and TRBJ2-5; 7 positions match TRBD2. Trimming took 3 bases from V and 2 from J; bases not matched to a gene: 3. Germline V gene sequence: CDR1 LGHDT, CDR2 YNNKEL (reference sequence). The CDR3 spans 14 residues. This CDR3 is CASSQGLTQETQYF. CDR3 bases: TGTGCCAGCAGCCAGGGACTAACACAAGAGACCCAGTACTTC.

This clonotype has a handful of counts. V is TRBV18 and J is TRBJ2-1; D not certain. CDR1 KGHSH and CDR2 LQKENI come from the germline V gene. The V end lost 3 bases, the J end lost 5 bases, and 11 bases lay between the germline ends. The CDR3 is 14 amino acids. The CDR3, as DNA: TGTGCCAGCTCACCGCGACTCCCCAACAATGAGCAGTTCTTC. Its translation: CASSPRLPNNEQFF.

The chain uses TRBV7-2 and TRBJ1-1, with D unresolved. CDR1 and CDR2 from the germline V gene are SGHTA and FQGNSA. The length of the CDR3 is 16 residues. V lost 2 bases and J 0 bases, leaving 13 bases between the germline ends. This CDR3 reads CASSLIPGSVNTEAFF. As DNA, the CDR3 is TGTGCCAGCAGCTTAATTCCGGGGTCCGTGAACACTGAAGCTTTCTTT.

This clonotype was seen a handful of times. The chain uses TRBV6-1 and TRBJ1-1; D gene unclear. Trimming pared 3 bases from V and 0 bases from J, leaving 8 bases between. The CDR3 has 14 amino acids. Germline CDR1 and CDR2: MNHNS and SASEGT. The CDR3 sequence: CASSEPRLNTEAFF. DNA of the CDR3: TGTGCCAGCAGTGAGCCGCGTCTGAACACTGAAGCTTTCTTT.

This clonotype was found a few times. The CDR3 DNA follows: TGTGCCAGCAGCCAAGATCGCAGGCCTAACTATGGCTACACCTTC. It codes for CASSQDRRPNYGYTF. V usage is TRBV4-2 and J usage is TRBJ1-2; D remains ambiguous. This CDR3 has 15 residues. V lost 0 bases and J lost 0, with 8 bases in between. From germline, CDR1 is LGHNA and CDR2 YNFKEQ.

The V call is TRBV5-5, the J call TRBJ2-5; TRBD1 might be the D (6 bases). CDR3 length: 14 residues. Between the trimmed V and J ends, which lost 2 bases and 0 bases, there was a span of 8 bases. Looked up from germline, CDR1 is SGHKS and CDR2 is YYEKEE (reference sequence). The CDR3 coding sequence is TGTGCCAGCAGCTTCGACAGGTACCAAGAGACCCAGTACTTC. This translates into CASSFDRYQETQYF.

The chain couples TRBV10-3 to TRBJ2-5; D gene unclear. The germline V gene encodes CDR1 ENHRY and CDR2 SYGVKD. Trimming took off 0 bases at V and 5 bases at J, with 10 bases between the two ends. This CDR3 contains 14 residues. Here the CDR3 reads CAISESLLTETQYF. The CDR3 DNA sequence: TGTGCCATCAGTGAGTCCTTACTTACTGAGACCCAGTACTTC.

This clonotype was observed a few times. In DNA, the CDR3 is TGTGCCAGCAGTTCCACGACAGGGAACTATGGCTACACCTTC. This sequence encodes CASSSTTGNYGYTF. The chain recombines TRBV12-3 or TRBV12-4 with TRBJ1-2; 7 nucleotides line up with TRBD1. V shed 4 bases, J shed 2 bases, and the junction held 4 bases outside the gene matches. This CDR3 region has 14 residues.

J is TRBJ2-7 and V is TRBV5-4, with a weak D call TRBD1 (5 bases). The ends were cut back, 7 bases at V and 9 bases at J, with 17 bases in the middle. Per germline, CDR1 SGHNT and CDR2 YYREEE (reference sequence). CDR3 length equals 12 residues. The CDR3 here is CASGRPTTGQYF. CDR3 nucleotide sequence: TGTGCCAGCGGACGGCCCACCACAGGGCAGTACTTC.

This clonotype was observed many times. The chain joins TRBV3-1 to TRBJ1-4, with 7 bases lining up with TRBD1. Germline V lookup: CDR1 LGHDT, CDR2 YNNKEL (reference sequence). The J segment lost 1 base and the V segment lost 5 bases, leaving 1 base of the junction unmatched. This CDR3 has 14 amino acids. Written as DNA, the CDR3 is TGTGCCAGCAGCGACAGGGTAACTAATGAAAAACTGTTTTTT. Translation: CASSDRVTNEKLFF.